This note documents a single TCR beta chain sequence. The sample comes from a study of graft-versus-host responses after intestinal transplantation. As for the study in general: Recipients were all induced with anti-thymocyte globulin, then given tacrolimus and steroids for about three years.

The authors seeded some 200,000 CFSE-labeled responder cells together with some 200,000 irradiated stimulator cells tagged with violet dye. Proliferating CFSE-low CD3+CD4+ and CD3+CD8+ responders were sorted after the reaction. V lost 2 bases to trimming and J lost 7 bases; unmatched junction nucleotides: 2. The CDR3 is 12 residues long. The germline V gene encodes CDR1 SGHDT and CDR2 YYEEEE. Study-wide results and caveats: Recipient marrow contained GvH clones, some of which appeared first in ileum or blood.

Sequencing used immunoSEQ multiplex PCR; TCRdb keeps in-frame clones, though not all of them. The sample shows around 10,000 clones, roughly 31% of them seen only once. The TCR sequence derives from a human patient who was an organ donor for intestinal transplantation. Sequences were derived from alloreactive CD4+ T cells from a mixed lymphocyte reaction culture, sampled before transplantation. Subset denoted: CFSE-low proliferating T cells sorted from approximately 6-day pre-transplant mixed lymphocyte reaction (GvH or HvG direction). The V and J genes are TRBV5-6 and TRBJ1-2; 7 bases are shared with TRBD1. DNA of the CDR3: TGTGCCAGCAGCTTCGACAGGGCTGGCTACACCTTC. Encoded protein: CASSFDRAGYTF.